This T cell receptor (beta chain) was recorded in a study of blood T cell repertoires in COVID-19. Trimming took 4 bases from V and 0 from J; bases not matched to a gene: 6. Germline V lookup: CDR1 SGHDN, CDR2 FVKESK. The CDR3 extends over 16 amino acids. TCRdb keeps only in-frame clones here, not all; method: immunoSEQ multiplex PCR. The repertoire has about 270,000 clones, around 84% of them found once; the top ten carry roughly a sixth. The chain employs TRBV14 and TRBJ2-7, with 10 bases that match TRBD2. The origin of this receptor is a man aged 18-30 years who had recovered from COVID-19. The sample consisted of PBMCs or T cells enriched from blood (not recorded which). The CDR3 coding sequence is TGTGCCAGCAGCCCGCCCCTAGCGGGGGTCTCCTACGAGCAGTACTTC. As protein: CASSPPLAGVSYEQYF.